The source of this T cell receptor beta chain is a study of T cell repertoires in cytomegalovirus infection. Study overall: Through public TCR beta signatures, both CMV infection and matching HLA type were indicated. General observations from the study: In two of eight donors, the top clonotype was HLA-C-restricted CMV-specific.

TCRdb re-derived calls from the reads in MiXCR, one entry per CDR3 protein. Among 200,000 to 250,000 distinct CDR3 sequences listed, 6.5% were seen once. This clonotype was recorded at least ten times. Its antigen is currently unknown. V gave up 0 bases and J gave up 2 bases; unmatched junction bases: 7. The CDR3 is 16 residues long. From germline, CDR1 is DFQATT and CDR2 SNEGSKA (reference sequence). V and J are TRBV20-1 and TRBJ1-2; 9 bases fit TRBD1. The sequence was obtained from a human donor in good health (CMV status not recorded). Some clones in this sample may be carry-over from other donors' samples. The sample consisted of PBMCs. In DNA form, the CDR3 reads TGCAGTGCTAGAGAACCCGGGACAGGGCGAAACTATGGCTACACCTTC. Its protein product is CSAREPGTGRNYGYTF.